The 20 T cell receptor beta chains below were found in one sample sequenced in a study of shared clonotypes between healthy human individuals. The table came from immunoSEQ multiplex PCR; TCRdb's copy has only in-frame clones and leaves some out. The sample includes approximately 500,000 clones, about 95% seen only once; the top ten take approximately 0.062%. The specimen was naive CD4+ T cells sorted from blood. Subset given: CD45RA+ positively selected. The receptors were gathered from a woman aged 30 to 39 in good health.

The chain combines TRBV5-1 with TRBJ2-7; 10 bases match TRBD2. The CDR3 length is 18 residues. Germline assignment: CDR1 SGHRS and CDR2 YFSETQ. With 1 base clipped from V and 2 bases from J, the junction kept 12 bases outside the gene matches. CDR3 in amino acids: CASSLRPSGRSSAYEQYF. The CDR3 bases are TGCGCCAGCAGCTTGCGACCTAGCGGGAGAAGTAGCGCCTACGAGCAGTACTTC. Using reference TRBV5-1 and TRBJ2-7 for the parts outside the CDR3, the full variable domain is KAGVTQTPRYLIKTRGQQVTLSCSPISGHRSVSWYQQTPGQGLQFLFEYFSETQRNKGNFPGRFSGRQFSNSRSEMNVSTLELGDSALYLCASSLRPSGRSSAYEQYFGPGTRLTVT.

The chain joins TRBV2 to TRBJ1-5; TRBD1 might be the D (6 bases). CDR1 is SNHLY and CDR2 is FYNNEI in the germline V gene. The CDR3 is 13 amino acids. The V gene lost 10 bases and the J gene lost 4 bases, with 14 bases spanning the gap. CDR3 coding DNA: TGTGCCAACTCGGACCAGGGGAATCAGCCCCAGCATTTT. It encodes CANSDQGNQPQHF.

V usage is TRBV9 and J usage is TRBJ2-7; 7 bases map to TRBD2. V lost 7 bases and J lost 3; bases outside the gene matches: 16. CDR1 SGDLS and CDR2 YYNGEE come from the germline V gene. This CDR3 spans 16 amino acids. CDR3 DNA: TGTGCCAGCTTCCGAGGTGGGAGGGCCCAGATCTACGAGCAGTACTTC. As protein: CASFRGGRAQIYEQYF.

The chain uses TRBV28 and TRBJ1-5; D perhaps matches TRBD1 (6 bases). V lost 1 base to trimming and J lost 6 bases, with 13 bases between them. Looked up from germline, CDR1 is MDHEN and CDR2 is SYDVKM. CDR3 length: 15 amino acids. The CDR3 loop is CASSLSTGHFQPQHF. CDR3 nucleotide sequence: TGTGCCAGCAGTTTATCTACAGGGCATTTTCAGCCCCAGCATTTT.

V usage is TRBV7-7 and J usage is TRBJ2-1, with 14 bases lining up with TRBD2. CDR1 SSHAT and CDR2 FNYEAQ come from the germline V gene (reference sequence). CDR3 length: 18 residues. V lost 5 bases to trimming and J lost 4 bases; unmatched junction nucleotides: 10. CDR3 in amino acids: CASSPSPGLAGAYNEQFF. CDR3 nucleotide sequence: TGTGCCAGCAGCCCCTCACCGGGACTAGCGGGGGCTTACAATGAGCAGTTCTTC.

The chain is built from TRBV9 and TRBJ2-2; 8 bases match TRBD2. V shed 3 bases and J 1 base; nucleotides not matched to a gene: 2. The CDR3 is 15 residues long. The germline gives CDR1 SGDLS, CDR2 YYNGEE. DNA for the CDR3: TGTGCCAGCAGCGCCAGCGGGAGGAACACCGGGGAGCTGTTTTTT. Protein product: CASSASGRNTGELFF.

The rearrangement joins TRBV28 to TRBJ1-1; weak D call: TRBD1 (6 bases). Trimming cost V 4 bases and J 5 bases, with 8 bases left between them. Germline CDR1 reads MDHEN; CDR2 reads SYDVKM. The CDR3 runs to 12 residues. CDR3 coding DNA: TGTGCCAGCAGTTCCACAGGGACTGAAGCTTTCTTT. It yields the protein CASSSTGTEAFF.

The CDR3 region is CSVRTTLPSYEQYF. CDR3 DNA: TGCAGCGTTCGCACGACCCTCCCCTCCTACGAGCAGTACTTC. This rearrangement joins TRBV29-1 to TRBJ2-5; D remains ambiguous. The better agreement between TRBJ2-7 and the DNA end casts doubt on the J call. The V gene's germline CDR1 is SQVTM and CDR2 ANQGSEA. This CDR3 contains 14 residues.

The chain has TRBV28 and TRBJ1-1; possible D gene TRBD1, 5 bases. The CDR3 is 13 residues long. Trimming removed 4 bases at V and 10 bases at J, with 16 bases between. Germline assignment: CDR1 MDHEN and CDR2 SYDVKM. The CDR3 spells CASSYQGNYGAFF. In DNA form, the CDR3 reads TGTGCCAGCAGTTATCAGGGAAACTACGGAGCTTTCTTT.

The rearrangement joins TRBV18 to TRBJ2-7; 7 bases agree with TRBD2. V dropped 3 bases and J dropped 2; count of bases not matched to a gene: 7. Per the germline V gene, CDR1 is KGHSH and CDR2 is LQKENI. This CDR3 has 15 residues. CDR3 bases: TGTGCCAGCTCACCCTCGGTGGGGGGGACCTACGAGCAGTACTTC. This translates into CASSPSVGGTYEQYF.

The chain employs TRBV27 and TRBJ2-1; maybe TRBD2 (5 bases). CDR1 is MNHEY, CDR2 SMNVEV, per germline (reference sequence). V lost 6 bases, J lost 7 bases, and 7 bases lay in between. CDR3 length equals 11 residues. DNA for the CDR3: TGTGCCAGCAGGCGAGGGAATGAGCAGTTCTTC. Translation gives CASRRGNEQFF.

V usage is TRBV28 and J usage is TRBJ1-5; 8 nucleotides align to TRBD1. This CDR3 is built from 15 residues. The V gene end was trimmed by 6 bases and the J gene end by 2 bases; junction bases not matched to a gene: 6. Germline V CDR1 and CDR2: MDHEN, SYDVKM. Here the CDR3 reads CASSSGGLGNQPQHF. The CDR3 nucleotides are TGTGCCAGCAGCTCAGGGGGCCTGGGCAATCAGCCCCAGCATTTT.

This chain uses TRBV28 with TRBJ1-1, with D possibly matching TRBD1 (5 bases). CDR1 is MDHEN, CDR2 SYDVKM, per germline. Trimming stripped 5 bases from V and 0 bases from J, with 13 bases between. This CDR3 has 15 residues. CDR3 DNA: TGTGCCAGCAGTGGGGGAGACAGCCTGAACACTGAAGCTTTCTTT. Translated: CASSGGDSLNTEAFF.

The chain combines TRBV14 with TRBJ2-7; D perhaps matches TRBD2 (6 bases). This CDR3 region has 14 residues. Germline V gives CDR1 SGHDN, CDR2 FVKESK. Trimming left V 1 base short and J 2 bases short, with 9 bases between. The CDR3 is CASSQGLVPYEQYF. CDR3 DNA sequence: TGTGCCAGCAGCCAAGGACTAGTCCCCTACGAGCAGTACTTC.

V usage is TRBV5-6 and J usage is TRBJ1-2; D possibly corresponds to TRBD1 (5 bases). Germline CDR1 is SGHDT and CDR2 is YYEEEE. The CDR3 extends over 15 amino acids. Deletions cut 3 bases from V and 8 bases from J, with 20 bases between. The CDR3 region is CASSSGRLGLVGYTF. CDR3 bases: TGTGCCAGCAGCTCAGGGCGTTTGGGGCTGGTCGGCTACACCTTC.

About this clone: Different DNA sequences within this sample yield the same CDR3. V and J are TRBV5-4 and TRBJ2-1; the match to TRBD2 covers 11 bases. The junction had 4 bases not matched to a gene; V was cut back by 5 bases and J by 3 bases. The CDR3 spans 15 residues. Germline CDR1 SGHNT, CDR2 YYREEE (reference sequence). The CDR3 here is CASSPGTSGYNEQFF. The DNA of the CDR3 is TGTGCCAGCAGTCCTGGGACTAGCGGCTACAATGAGCAGTTCTTC.

The CDR3 reads CASSLGFAGTRSDEQFF. The CDR3 nucleotides read TGTGCCAGCAGCTTAGGTTTTGCGGGAACCCGGAGCGATGAGCAGTTCTTC. The chain is built from TRBV11-3 and TRBJ2-1, with a tentative D call TRBD2 (6 bases). Per the germline V gene, CDR1 is SGHNT and CDR2 is YENEEA. This CDR3 is 17 amino acids long. Between the trimmed V and J ends, which lost 1 base and 8 bases, there was a span of 21 bases.

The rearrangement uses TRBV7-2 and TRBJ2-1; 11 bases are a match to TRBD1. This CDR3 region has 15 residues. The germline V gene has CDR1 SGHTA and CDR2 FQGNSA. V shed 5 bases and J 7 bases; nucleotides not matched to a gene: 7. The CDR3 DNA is TGTGCCAGCAGCACAAGGACAGGGGGCTTGAATGAGCAGTTCTTC. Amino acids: CASSTRTGGLNEQFF.

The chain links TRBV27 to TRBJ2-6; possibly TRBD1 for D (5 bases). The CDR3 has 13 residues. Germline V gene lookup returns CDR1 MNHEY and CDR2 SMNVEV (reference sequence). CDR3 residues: CGIDGAGANVLTF. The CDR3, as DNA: TGTGGCATCGATGGGGCAGGGGCCAACGTCCTGACTTTC. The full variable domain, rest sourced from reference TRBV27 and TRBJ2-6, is EAQVTQNPRYLITVTGKKLTVTCSQNMNHEYMSWYRQDPGLGLRQIYYSMNVEVTDKGDVPEGYKVSRKEKRNFPLILESPSPNQTSLYFCGIDGAGANVLTFGAGSRLTVL.

CDR3: CASSPRQGQNTEAFF. In nucleotides, the CDR3 is TGTGCCAGCAGCCCCCGACAGGGCCAGAACACTGAAGCTTTCTTT. The chain joins TRBV7-9 to TRBJ1-1; TRBD1 agrees at 7 bases. J was trimmed by 1 base and V by 5 bases; bases with no gene match: 7. CDR3 length equals 15 residues. CDR1 and CDR2 (germline): SEHNR, FQNEAQ (reference sequence).